These T cell receptor beta chains were read from a single sample in a study of cytomegalovirus exposure and HLA in healthy donors. The data were produced by immunoSEQ multiplex PCR, yet TCRdb's version contains in-frame clones alone and is incomplete. Of 82,000 or so clones listed, 10% were seen once; the top ten hold 24%. Sequences were obtained from PBMCs. All receptors derive from a man between 60 and 70 years old in good health and CMV-seropositive. Each CDR3 is given with its conserved first and last residue. Not all rows give a size; the values are once, few, many and, for expanded clones, a class.

TRBV15 | NA | CATSRVPVGTEAFF
TRBV7-9 | NA | CASSHEPGQGAHEQYF
TRBV25-1 | few | CASSDGGPYNEQFF
TRBV28 | few | CASSSGGQGLNQPQHF
TRBV6-1 | NA | CASSDDTQSYNSPLHF
TRBV30 | few | CAWSPGSGEKLFF
TRBV10-1 | NA | CASSEASEYQETQYF
TRBV7-2 | few | CASSFLGTGSNQPQHF
TRBV29-1 | NA | CSAVQGDYGYTF
TRBV6-1 | NA | CASSEAAGSNQPQHF
TRBV12-2 | NA | CASRSDTLYGYTF
TRBV10-3 | many | CAISESSAGRNEQFF
TRBV6-5 | NA | CASSYRTGGIYNEQFF
TRBV5-1 | few | CASSPGQWETQYF
TRBV28 | many | CASSSSGTGGGNQPQHF
TRBV7-3 | few | CASSSWSGAPTDTQYF
TRBV18 | NA | CASSPQHNTGELFF
TRBV4-1 | NA | CASSYPPGGRETQYF
TRBV5-4 | few | CASSFDRGPNTEAFF
TRBV11-2 | few | CASSADGLGYGYTF
TRBV25-1 | few | CASKAGGDQTEAFF
TRBV5-4 | NA | CASSLGGLQLYNEQFF
TRBV9 | few | CASSVGAGYGYTF
TRBV28 | NA | CATLQGRNQPQHF
TRBV7-7 | NA | CASSSGTVNTGELFF
TRBV29-1 | NA | CSVEGGAFGNTIYF
TRBV19 | NA | CASSMEDGPTMPQHF
TRBV7-9 | few | CASGARGVVAGELFF
TRBV18 | few | CASSEGQGANYGYTF
TRBV7-9 | few | CASGNYRVGNSPLHF
TRBV20-1 | few | CSAISGAEAFF
TRBV6-1 | NA | CASRQQGDPREQYF
TRBV7-9 | few | CASSPTGINQPQHF
TRBV7-7 | NA | CASSLGLGVKNEKLFF
TRBV6-1 | few | CASRQNTGELFF
TRBV30 | NA | CAWSVLAGDVNEQFF
TRBV6-6 | NA | CAIWTMGDEQFF
TRBV27 | few | CASSLRGKELFF
TRBV7-2 | few | CASSLAPGVDTGELFF
TRBV7-9 | few | CASSPRTSLYEQYF
TRBV19 | few | CASSIAEQETQYF
TRBV20-1 | NA | CSASVNEKLFF
TRBV4-1 | few | CASSQVHADEDEQFF
TRBV11-2 | NA | CASSSPGHLNTEAFF
TRBV7-9 | NA | CASSLTPGWQETQYF
TRBV5-4 | few | CASSLVPGVGEETQYF
TRBV6-1 | few | CASSEGGISTDTQYF
TRBV6-5 | few | CASSRLAGGRNEQFF
TRBV19 | NA | CASSLNSGETQYF
TRBV9 | NA | CASSVEDLGRAFF
TRBV6-1 | NA | CASSTGTGNSPLHF
TRBV28 | few | CASRLEAGRVETQYF
TRBV30 | NA | CAWSVGTVNQPQHF
TRBV9 | NA | CASSVGTAYNSPLHF